The 2 T cell receptor beta chains listed next were all sequenced from one sample in a study of identical twins. Via MiXCR, TCRdb re-called the 5' RACE reads, giving one row per CDR3 protein. The sample consists of 280,000 or so distinct CDR3 sequences, 6.5% to 9.5% of them appearing once. The sample also formed part of further work on yellow fever vaccine responses in identical twins.

Sequenced input: memory (CD45RO+) T cells sorted from blood. Every receptor here comes from a woman between 18 and 30 years old in good health.

The chain uses TRBV29-1 and TRBJ1-6; the D is unclear. Germline V CDR1 and CDR2: SQVTM, ANQGSEA. Deletions cut 3 bases from V and 7 bases from J, with 10 bases between. This CDR3 spans 13 amino acids. CDR3 sequence (DNA): TGCAGCGTTGATGACGCATCCAATTCACCCCTCCACTTT. Its translation: CSVDDASNSPLHF.

The chain combines TRBV3-1 with TRBJ1-3; D remains unclear. This CDR3 has 14 amino acids. V was clipped by 4 bases and J by 0 bases, with 7 bases between them. CDR1 and CDR2 (germline): LGHDT, YNNKEL (reference sequence). The CDR3 here is CASSPMLSGNTIYF. The CDR3 coding sequence is TGTGCCAGCAGCCCGATGCTCTCTGGAAACACCATATATTTT.